What follows describes a single TCR beta chain. Patients from Seattle were sampled longitudinally, starting during active infection. Per germline, CDR1 SGHNT and CDR2 YENEEA. Trimming took 4 bases from V and 0 from J, leaving 7 bases between them. The CDR3 loop spans 13 amino acids. Generated by immunoSEQ multiplex PCR, the TCRdb table keeps only in-frame clones and is missing some. Here the sample spans more than 80,000 clones, 90% being singletons. The sample comes from a study of blood T cell repertoires in COVID-19. The sample consisted of peripheral blood. The J gene is TRBJ2-7, the V gene TRBV11-3; possibly TRBD1 for D (5 bases). The receptor was isolated from a young man with COVID-19, enrolled during active disease. CDR3 sequence reads: CASSYTGSYEQYF. The CDR3 DNA reads as TGTGCCAGCAGCTACACAGGCTCCTACGAGCAGTACTTC.